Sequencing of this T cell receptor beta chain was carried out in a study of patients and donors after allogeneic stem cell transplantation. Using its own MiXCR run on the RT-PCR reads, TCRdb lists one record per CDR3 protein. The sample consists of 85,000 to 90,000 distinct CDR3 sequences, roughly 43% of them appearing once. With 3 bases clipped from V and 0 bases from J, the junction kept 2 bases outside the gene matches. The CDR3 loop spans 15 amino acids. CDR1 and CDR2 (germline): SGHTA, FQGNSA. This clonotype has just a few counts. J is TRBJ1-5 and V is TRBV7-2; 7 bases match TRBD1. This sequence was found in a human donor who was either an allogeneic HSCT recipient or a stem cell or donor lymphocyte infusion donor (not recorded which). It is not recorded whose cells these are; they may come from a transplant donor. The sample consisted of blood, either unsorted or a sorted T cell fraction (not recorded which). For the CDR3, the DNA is TGTGCCAGCAGCTTTCAGGGGGTTAGCAATCAGCCCCAGCATTTT. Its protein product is CASSFQGVSNQPQHF.